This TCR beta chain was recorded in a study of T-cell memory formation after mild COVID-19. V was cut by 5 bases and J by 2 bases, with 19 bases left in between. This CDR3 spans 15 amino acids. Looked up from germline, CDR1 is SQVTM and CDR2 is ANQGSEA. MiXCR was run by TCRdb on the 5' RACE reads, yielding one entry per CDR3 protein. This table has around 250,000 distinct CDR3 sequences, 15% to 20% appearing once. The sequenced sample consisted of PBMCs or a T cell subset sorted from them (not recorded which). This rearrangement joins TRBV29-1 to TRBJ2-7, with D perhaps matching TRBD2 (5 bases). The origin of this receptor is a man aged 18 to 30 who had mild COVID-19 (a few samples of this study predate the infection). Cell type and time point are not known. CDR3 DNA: TGCAGCGTTTCGGGGTCGTCTGGGCTCCCCTACGAGCAGTACTTC. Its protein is CSVSGSSGLPYEQYF.